The entry below gives a single T cell receptor (beta chain) sequence along with its context. Its antigen has not been determined. Per-nucleotide qualities are absent, and no much larger clonotype sits a single base away. The sample comes from a study of blood T cell repertoires in COVID-19 (dated by TCRdb to about 2020). Describing the broader study: Samples covering the acute and convalescent phases of COVID-19 were provided by collaborators in the United States, Italy and Spain. The material from the prospective study consisted of cDNA or gDNA derived from T cells, B-cell-depleted T cells, or PBMCs. Deeply sampled blood TCRbeta repertoires from subjects exposed to, actively infected with, or recovered from COVID-19 were included in the dataset. The repertoires were released in a freely available public database meant as a resource for research on the immune response to SARS-CoV-2. Samples were obtained from the ongoing ImmuneRACE study (first 160 participants) and from about 1,300 subjects provided by 6 global collaborators. Sample metadata almost always included a de-identified subject ID, COVID-19 status, age in years and sex. Where HLA class I and class II types were available, the types were taken from metadata supplied by the sample provider, not from assay-based typing.

TCRbeta CDR3 regions were amplified from genomic DNA by means of the immunoSEQ Assay, a bias-controlled multiplex PCR. The authors processed their data as follows. The number of nucleated cells in each sample was estimated from the amplification of reference gene primers within the assay. To quantify the absolute abundance of each unique TCRbeta CDR3 rearrangement, sequence reads were collapsed and filtered. For each sample, productive Simpson clonality was calculated as the square root of Simpson's diversity index across productive rearrangements. TCRdb stores this immuneACCESS table with in-frame sequences only. Part of the clones is absent; in the studies checked, under half of the shortfall reflects unresolved V genes, and no reason is known for the rest. D and trimming were read from the DNA, whereas the V and J calls and clone size are those reported in that table. The sample table records approximately 130,000 clones; roughly four fifths of these occur just once. The top ten constitute about a sixth of the sample.

At the junction V is shortened by 5 bases and J by 5 bases; bases outside the gene matches: 11. The CDR3 measures 19 amino acids from cysteine to phenylalanine. The only DNA kept is the CDR3, 57 bases in frame from the first base. CDR1 and CDR2 (SGHVS, FQNEAQ) derive from the germline V gene. Participants in the prospective study were enrolled through a virtual design, were aged roughly 18 to 90 years, and lived in approximately 24 United States geographic areas. In the prospective study, participants were assigned to cohorts based on the clinical history participants reported in a screening survey and a study questionnaire. Recovered participants in ImmuneRACE Cohort 3 were defined by two consecutive negative NP/OP PCR tests, clearance by a healthcare professional, or resolution of symptoms. Mobile phlebotomists in the prospective study collected whole blood, serum and a nasopharyngeal or oropharyngeal swab from every participant. Over a roughly two-month period, participants in the prospective study had the option of providing additional blood draws and questionnaires. Blood samples from the prospective study were shipped frozen or at room temperature prior to DNA extraction.

Beyond this particular receptor, the publication reports: Clinical and demographic metadata were provided uncurated, with the amount varying by source and participant.

The sequence was collected from a man aged 25 to 40 who had recovered from COVID-19. Source material: PBMCs or T cells enriched from blood (not recorded which). The chain joins TRBV7-8 to TRBJ2-2, with TRBD2 matching 16 junction bases. The nucleotide sequence is TGTGCCAGCAGCCCTAGCGGGACTAGCGGGGGGGAGGTGACCGGGGAGCTGTTTTTT. The translation is CASSPSGTSGGEVTGELFF.